This T cell receptor beta chain was sequenced during a study of blood T cells in healthy people across ages (dated by TCRdb to between 2014 and 2016). Study-level background: In model experiments, roughly one uniquely barcoded TCR beta cDNA molecule per two T cells was captured by template switching. For two donors (one aged 18 to 30 and one aged 80 or older), the study analyzed two additional independent replicas of 1 million unique cDNA reads from the same blood draw. The donors were divided into four age groups: young (average approximately 17 years), middle-aged (about 40), aged (around 67) and long-lived (approximately 74). Donors of different ages were randomly distributed across sequencing lanes to avoid experimental bias. To track age-related changes in TCR beta repertoire diversity, the study relied on deep sequencing normalized with unique cDNA molecular identifiers.

Comment on this clonotype: Its antigen is currently not known. Germline is not matched at one junction end, which may reflect a read error.

The roughly 39 donors, aged about 6 to 100 years, were systemically healthy Caucasian individuals from Russia. Approximately 9.3 milliliters of peripheral blood were drawn from each donor into EDTA-treated Vacutainer tubes. Ficoll-Paque density-gradient centrifugation was used to isolate PBMCs, with at least 6 million per sample. Trizol reagent was used to extract total RNA from PBMCs, with at least 6 micrograms per sample. For every donor, an aliquot of PBMCs went through flow cytometry to measure the percentages of naive CD45RAhigh/CD27high T cells. The library was generated by 5' RACE. Reads for this sample came from an Illumina HiSeq 2500. A second PCR of about 6 to 12 cycles was run with a J-beta primer mix and a sample-barcoded 5' primer. A template-switch 5' adaptor carrying 12 random nucleotides introduced a unique molecular identifier onto each TCR beta cDNA molecule. Each sample yielded at least 2.5 million CDR3-containing paired-end reads. First-strand cDNA synthesis was performed from all RNA using the Mint cDNA synthesis kit, with priming by a TRBC-specific oligonucleotide. All cDNA was treated with uracil-DNA glycosylase and then went through a first 18-cycle PCR with the universal primers M1SS and BC2_uni_R. In the paper's pipeline: For normalization, 1 million high-quality reads were randomly selected from each sample, with every read carrying a distinct molecular identifier. Reads sharing molecular identifiers were discarded rather than binned into consensus sequences. MiTCR, set to a Q25 quality threshold and the strictest error-elimination algorithm, was used for CDR3 identification, clonotype clustering and error correction. A nonparametric unseen species model with Euler transformation was used to estimate lower-bound total TCR beta diversity. Through fastp at Q25 and MiXCR, TCRdb rebuilt clones from the public reads, retaining in-frame beta chains. Each CDR3 protein appears once, grouped with its most common genes and DNA. The V and J calls, along with clone size, are taken from TCRdb and not from the paper's own processing. The sample data list about 830,000 distinct CDR3 sequences, and around two thirds of these were observed just once. Jointly, the top ten make up around a quarter of the sample.

Based on the germline V gene (reference sequence), the CDR1 and CDR2 sequences are MNHNY and SVGAGI. From its cysteine to its phenylalanine, the CDR3 spans 16 amino acids. Only the CDR3 DNA stays, 48 bases, in frame from base 1. What the research found in general, with its limitations: Estimates of total diversity based on one million sequenced T cells were considered lower bounds and underestimates. Because profiling used bulk unsorted PBMCs, naive and antigen-experienced compartments could not be compared conclusively. The long-lived group showed more naive CD4+ T cells, fewer expanded clones and increased TCR diversity than the aged group, suggesting age selection. The percentage of naive T cells measured by flow cytometry correlated strongly with observed TCR beta diversity. Because the CMV infection status of the donors was unknown, age-related changes in expanded clonotypes may potentially have been confounded. Observed TCR beta diversity per million T cells fell roughly linearly with age, and a significant reduction was already apparent by age around 39.

The sample comprised blood. The source of this sequence is a young man in good health. Rearrangement joined TRBV6-6 to TRBJ1-2, with 7 junctional bases fitting TRBD1. The DNA sequence is as follows: TGTGCCAGCACCAGAAACAGGGGTGAAGCTAACTATGACTACACCTTC. This encodes CASTRNRGEANYDYTF.